The next 12 T cell receptor beta chains were all read from a single sample in a study of cytomegalovirus exposure and HLA in healthy donors (TCRdb year 2017). Libraries were made using the immunoSEQ multiplex PCR assay. The multiplex PCR relied on a mix of 60 forward primers for TCR Vbeta segments and 13 reverse primers for TCR Jbeta segments. TCRdb holds this immuneACCESS table with in-frame rearrangements only. Some clones are missing; in checked studies, unresolved V genes explain under half, and the rest has no known cause. The sample table contains under 200,000 clones; only one count was recorded for approximately 80% of them. About 4% of the sample comes from the top ten. The specimen sequenced was PBMCs. Receptors originate from a man between 25 and 39 years old in good health and CMV-seropositive.

The rearrangement uses TRBV7-9 and TRBJ2-7; D not certain. The V gene lost 5 bases and the J gene lost 6 bases, with 8 bases spanning the gap. Germline CDR1 and CDR2: SEHNR and FQNEAQ (reference sequence). This CDR3 has 11 amino acids. The CDR3 coding sequence is TGTGCCAGCAGCCCCGTGGCCGAGCAGTACTTC. It is translated as CASSPVAEQYF.

The sample holds one count of this clone. The rearrangement uses TRBV7-6 and TRBJ2-3; 9 nucleotides match TRBD2. Germline V gives CDR1 SGHVS, CDR2 FNYEAQ. V lost 1 base, J lost 4 bases, and 6 bases stayed unmatched. The CDR3 has 16 amino acids. The CDR3 DNA follows: TGTGCCAGCAGCTTAGATAGCGGGGGACCATCAGATACGCAGTATTTT. This encodes CASSLDSGGPSDTQYF.

The chain employs TRBV5-4 and TRBJ2-2, with D tentatively TRBD2 (5 bases). The germline CDR1 and CDR2 sequences are SGHNT and YYREEE (reference sequence). V dropped 2 bases and J dropped 0 bases, with 8 bases sitting between them. The CDR3 loop spans 15 amino acids. Here the CDR3 reads CASSFEGSNTGELFF. DNA for the CDR3: TGTGCCAGCAGCTTCGAGGGATCGAACACCGGGGAGCTGTTTTTT.

The genes are TRBV25-1 and TRBJ2-3, with D uncertain. V dropped 4 bases and J dropped 6 bases, with 11 bases sitting between them. Germline V gene sequence: CDR1 MGHDK, CDR2 SYGVNS. CDR3 length: 13 residues. CDR3 sequence reads: CASSAASVDTQYF. CDR3 in DNA: TGTGCCAGCAGTGCGGCTAGTGTGGATACGCAGTATTTT.

The V call is TRBV4-1, the J call TRBJ2-7; 12 nucleotides match TRBD1. The CDR3 length is 17 residues. The J segment lost 6 bases and the V segment lost 3 bases, leaving 12 bases of the junction unmatched. Germline V gene data show CDR1 as MGHRA and CDR2 as YSYEKL. For the CDR3, the DNA is TGCGCCAGCAGCCATCACAGCCGGGACAGGGGGCCTATCGAGCAGTACTTC. Its protein is CASSHHSRDRGPIEQYF.

This clone was detected only a few times. The genes are TRBV5-1 and TRBJ2-7, with a weak D call TRBD2 (6 bases). This CDR3 contains 14 residues. V was trimmed by 4 bases and J by 3 bases, leaving 14 bases between them. The germline CDR1 and CDR2 sequences are SGHRS and YFSETQ. This CDR3 is CASSLGSPRYEQYF. The CDR3 coding sequence is TGCGCCAGCAGCCTCGGGAGCCCCCGCTACGAGCAGTACTTC.

The chain has TRBV18 and TRBJ2-7; 8 bases align to TRBD1. CDR1 is KGHSH and CDR2 is LQKENI in the germline V gene. This CDR3 has 13 amino acids. Unmatched junction bases numbered 5, after V lost 5 bases and J lost 5 bases. The CDR3 DNA reads TGTGCCAGCTCATTTCAGGGGGCGGACGAGCAGTACTTC. Amino acid sequence: CASSFQGADEQYF.

The chain is built from TRBV15 and TRBJ2-7; D gene ambiguous. Trimming left V 0 bases short and J 3 bases short, with 9 bases between. Germline V gene lookup returns CDR1 LNHNV and CDR2 YYDKDF (reference sequence). This CDR3 is built from 14 residues. The CDR3 protein is CATSRDSGFYEQYF. CDR3 sequence (DNA): TGTGCCACCAGCAGAGATTCGGGTTTCTACGAGCAGTACTTC.

The chain recombines TRBV18 with TRBJ2-3; 8 bases are a match to TRBD1. Germline trimming cut 3 bases from V and 2 bases from J; bases unmatched to any gene: 4. The germline V gene has CDR1 KGHSH and CDR2 LQKENI. The CDR3 loop spans 15 amino acids. The CDR3 sequence: CASSPGQDYTDTQYF. The CDR3 nucleotides are TGTGCCAGCTCACCGGGACAGGACTACACAGATACGCAGTATTTT.

This sequence joins TRBV9 and TRBJ2-3, with 9 bases aligning to TRBD1. Germline V lookup: CDR1 SGDLS, CDR2 YYNGEE. The length of the CDR3 is 18 residues. V shed 4 bases and J 6 bases; nucleotides not matched to a gene: 18. CDR3 nucleotide sequence: TGTGCCAGCAGCCCTATGAAACTACCACAGGGGGCCGGCGATACGCAGTATTTT. Encoded protein: CASSPMKLPQGAGDTQYF. The full variable domain, in which reference TRBV9 and TRBJ2-3 provide the parts outside the CDR3, is DSGVTQTPKHLITATGQRVTLRCSPRSGDLSVYWYQQSLDQGLQFLIQYYNGEERAKGNILERFSAQQFPDLHSELNLSSLELGDSALYFCASSPMKLPQGAGDTQYFGPGTRLTVL.

The chain is built from TRBV19 and TRBJ1-1; weak D call: TRBD1 (6 bases). Germline CDR1 LNHDA, CDR2 SQIVND (reference sequence). The CDR3 consists of 15 residues. Trimming cost V 5 bases and J 0 bases, with 13 bases left between them. This CDR3 is CASSQDRALNTEAFF. The CDR3 region has the DNA TGTGCCAGTAGTCAGGACAGAGCCCTGAACACTGAAGCTTTCTTT.

The V gene is TRBV5-6, the J gene TRBJ1-1; no firm D call. There are 13 residues in the CDR3. The germline CDR1 and CDR2 sequences are SGHDT and YYEEEE. Trimming cost V 2 bases and J 1 base, with 6 bases left between them. The CDR3, as DNA: TGTGCCAGCAGCTTAGCGGGGAACACTGAAGCTTTCTTT. This sequence encodes CASSLAGNTEAFF.